Sequencing of this T cell receptor (beta chain) was carried out in a study of shared clonotypes between healthy human individuals. General study results and limits: Non-shared clonotypes displayed generation probabilities falling below those of clonotypes present in all four donors.

This table comes from immunoSEQ multiplex PCR, and its TCRdb copy is limited to in-frame clones, with some not included. The data hold roughly 1,100,000 clones, with about 74% observed a single time. As regards this clone: Antigen unknown.

Trimming shortened V by 7 bases and J by 7 bases, and 8 bases separated the two germline ends. The CDR3 has 12 amino acids. CDR1 MNHNS and CDR2 SASEGT come from the germline V gene. The gene calls are TRBV6-1 and TRBJ1-6; D not certain. This clonotype was obtained from a man aged 18 to 30 in good health. Sequenced material: memory CD4+ T cells sorted from blood. As for subset: CD45RA-negative fraction. The CDR3 DNA is TGTGCCAGCATTATGGGAAATTCACCCCTCCACTTT. Translating it yields CASIMGNSPLHF.